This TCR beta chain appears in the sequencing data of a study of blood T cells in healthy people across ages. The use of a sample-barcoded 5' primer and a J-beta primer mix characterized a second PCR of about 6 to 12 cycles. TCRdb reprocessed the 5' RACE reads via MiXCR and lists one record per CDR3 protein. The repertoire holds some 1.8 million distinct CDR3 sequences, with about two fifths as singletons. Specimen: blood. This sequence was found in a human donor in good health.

The CDR3 bases are TGCAGCGTTGAAGATCAATCGGCGGGGGGCTACACCTTC. Translation gives CSVEDQSAGGYTF. J is TRBJ1-2 and V is TRBV29-1; D uncertain. V was pared by 0 bases and J by 8 bases, with 13 bases between. Germline CDR1 reads SQVTM; CDR2 reads ANQGSEA. This CDR3 is 13 amino acids long.